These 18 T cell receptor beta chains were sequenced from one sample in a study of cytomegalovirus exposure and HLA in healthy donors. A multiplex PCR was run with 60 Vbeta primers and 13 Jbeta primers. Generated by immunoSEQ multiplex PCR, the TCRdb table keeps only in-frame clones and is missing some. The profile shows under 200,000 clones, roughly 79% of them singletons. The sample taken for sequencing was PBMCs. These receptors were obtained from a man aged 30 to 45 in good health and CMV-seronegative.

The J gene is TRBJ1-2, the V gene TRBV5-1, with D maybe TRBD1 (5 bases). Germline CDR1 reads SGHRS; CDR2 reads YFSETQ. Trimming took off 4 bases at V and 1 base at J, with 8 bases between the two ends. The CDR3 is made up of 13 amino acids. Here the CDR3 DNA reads TGCGCCAGCAGCCAGACAGATAACTATGGCTACACCTTC. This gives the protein CASSQTDNYGYTF.

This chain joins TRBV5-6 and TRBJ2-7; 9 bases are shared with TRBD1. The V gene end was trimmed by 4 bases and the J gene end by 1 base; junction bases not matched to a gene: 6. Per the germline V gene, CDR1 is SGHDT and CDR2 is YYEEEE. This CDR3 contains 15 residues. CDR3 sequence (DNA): TGTGCCAGCAGCACAGACAGGGGGTTGTCCTACGAGCAGTACTTC. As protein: CASSTDRGLSYEQYF.

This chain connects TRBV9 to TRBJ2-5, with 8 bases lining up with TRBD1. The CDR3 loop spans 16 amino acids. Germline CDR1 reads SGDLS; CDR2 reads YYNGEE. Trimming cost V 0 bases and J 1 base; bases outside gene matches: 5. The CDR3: CASSVAGGQGQETQYF. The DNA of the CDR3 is TGTGCCAGCAGCGTAGCTGGAGGACAGGGCCAAGAGACCCAGTACTTC.

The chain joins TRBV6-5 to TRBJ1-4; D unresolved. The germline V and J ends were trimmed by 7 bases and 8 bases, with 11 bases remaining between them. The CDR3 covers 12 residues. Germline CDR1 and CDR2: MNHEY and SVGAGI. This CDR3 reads CASKAGGEKLFF. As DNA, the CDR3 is TGTGCCAGCAAGGCGGGCGGAGAAAAACTGTTTTTT.

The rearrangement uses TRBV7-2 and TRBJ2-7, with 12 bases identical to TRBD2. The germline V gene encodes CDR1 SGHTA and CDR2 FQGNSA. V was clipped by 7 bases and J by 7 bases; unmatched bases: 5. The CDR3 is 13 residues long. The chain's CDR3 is CASKLAGGREQYF. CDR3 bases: TGTGCCAGCAAGCTAGCGGGAGGGCGGGAGCAGTACTTC.

CDR3 bases: TGTGCCACCCTCACAGATACGCAGTATTTT. It yields the protein CATLTDTQYF. The chain employs TRBV7-9 and TRBJ2-3; D is ambiguous. The CDR3 consists of 10 residues. With 10 bases removed from V and 2 bases from J, the gap between germline ends came to 4 bases. Germline V gene sequence: CDR1 SEHNR, CDR2 FQNEAQ (reference sequence).

The DNA for the CDR3 is TGTGCCAGCAGCCCAACTAGCGGAGGGAACACCGGGGAGCTGTTTTTT. This sequence encodes CASSPTSGGNTGELFF. J is TRBJ2-2 and V is TRBV11-2; 8 bases match TRBD2. V lost 5 bases, J lost 1 base, and 6 bases stayed unmatched. Germline V gene sequence: CDR1 SGHAT, CDR2 FQNNGV. This CDR3 region has 16 residues.

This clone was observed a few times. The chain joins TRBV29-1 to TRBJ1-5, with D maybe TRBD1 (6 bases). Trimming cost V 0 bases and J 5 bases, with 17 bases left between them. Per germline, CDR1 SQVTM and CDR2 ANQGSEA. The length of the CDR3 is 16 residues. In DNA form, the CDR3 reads TGCAGCGTTGAAGATGGAGAACAGGGAATACATCAGCCCCAGCATTTT. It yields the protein CSVEDGEQGIHQPQHF.

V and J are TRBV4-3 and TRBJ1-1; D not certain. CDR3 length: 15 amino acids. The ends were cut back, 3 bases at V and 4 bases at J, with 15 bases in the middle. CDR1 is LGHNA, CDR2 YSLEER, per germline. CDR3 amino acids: CASSHHERVGTEAFF. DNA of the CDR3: TGCGCCAGCAGCCATCACGAGAGGGTTGGCACTGAAGCTTTCTTT.

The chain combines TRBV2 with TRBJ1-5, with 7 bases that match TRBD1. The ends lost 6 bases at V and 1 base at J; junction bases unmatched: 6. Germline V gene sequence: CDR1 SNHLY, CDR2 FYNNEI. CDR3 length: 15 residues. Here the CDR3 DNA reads TGTGCCAGCAGGACAGGGTTTGCGAGCAATCAGCCCCAGCATTTT. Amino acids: CASRTGFASNQPQHF.

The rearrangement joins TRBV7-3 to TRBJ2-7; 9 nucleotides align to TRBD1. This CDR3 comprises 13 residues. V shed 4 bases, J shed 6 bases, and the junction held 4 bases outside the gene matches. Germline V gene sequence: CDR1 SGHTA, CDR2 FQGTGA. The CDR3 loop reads CASSSGQGSEQYF. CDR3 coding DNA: TGTGCCAGCAGCTCAGGACAGGGGAGCGAGCAGTACTTC.

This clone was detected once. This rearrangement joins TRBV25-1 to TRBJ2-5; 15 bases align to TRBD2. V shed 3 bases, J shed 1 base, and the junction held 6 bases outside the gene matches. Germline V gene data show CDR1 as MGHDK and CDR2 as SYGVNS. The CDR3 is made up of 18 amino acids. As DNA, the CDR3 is TGTGCCAGCAGTGACGACGGACTAGCGGGGGGGCCCCAAGAGACCCAGTACTTC. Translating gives CASSDDGLAGGPQETQYF.

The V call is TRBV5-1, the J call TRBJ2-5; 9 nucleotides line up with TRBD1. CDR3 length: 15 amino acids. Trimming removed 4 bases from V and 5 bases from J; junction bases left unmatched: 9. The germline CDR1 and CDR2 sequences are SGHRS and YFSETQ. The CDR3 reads CASSIQGADTETQYF. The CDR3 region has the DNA TGCGCCAGCAGCATACAGGGGGCGGACACGGAGACCCAGTACTTC.

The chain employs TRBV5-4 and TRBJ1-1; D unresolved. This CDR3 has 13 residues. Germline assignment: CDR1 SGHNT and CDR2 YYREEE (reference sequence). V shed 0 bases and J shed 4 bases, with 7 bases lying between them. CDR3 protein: CASSLDGGTEAFF. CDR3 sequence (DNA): TGTGCCAGCAGCTTGGACGGAGGCACTGAAGCTTTCTTT.

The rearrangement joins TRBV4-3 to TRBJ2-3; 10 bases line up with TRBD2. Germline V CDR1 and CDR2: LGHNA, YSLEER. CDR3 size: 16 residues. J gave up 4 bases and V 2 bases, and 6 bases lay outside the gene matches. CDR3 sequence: CASSQMSGGVADTQYF. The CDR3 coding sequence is TGCGCCAGCAGCCAAATGAGCGGGGGGGTTGCAGATACGCAGTATTTT.

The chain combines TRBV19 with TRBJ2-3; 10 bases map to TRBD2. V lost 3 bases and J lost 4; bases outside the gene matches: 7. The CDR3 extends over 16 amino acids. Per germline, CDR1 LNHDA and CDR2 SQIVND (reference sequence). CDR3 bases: TGTGCCAGTAGTATGTGGGCTAGCGGGAGTGCAGATACGCAGTATTTT. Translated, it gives CASSMWASGSADTQYF.

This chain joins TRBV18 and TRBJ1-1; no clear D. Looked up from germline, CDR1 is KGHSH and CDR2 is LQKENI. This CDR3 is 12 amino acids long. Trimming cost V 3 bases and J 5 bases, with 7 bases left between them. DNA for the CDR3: TGTGCCAGCTCACCGGACTCTACTGAAGCTTTCTTT. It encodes CASSPDSTEAFF.

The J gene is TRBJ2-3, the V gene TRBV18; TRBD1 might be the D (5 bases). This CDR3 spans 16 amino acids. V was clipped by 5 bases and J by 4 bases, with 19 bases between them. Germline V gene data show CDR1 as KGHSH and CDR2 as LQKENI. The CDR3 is CASSLYDQGFPDTQYF. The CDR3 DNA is TGTGCCAGCTCATTGTACGACCAGGGTTTTCCAGATACGCAGTATTTT.